Shown below are 5 T cell receptor beta chains from a single sample sequenced in a study of blood T cells in healthy people across ages. The second PCR ran roughly 7 to 12 cycles with a sample-barcoded 5' primer and J-beta primers. TCRdb reprocessed the 5' RACE reads with MiXCR, giving one entry per CDR3 protein. The table shows about 780,000 distinct CDR3 sequences, with roughly 46% occurring only once. The sample taken for sequencing was blood. These TCRs come from a man at least 80 years old in good health.

The chain links TRBV20-1 to TRBJ2-1; the match to TRBD2 covers 8 bases. The junction had 19 bases not matched to a gene; V was cut back by 6 bases and J by 9 bases. CDR3 length equals 16 residues. Germline V gene lookup returns CDR1 DFQATT and CDR2 SNEGSKA (reference sequence). The CDR3 protein is CSAPAVQREIFGEQFF. CDR3 DNA: TGCAGTGCCCCGGCCGTCCAGCGGGAGATTTTCGGTGAGCAGTTCTTC.

The V call is TRBV6-6, the J call TRBJ2-1, with 14 bases fitting TRBD2. CDR3 length: 16 residues. Trimming took 8 bases from V and 6 from J; bases not matched to a gene: 9. CDR1 is MNHNY and CDR2 is SVGAGI in the germline V gene (reference sequence). The CDR3 DNA sequence: TGTGCCAGCGGTGACAGGGGACTAGCGGGAGCCAATGAGCAGTTCTTC. It is translated as CASGDRGLAGANEQFF.

This clonotype was recorded only once. A single base separates this from a much larger clone, so it may be a read error. The rearrangement links TRBV5-6 to TRBJ2-1; maybe TRBD2 (6 bases). This CDR3 has 14 amino acids. Trimming left V 4 bases short and J 5 bases short, with 13 bases between. The germline gives CDR1 SGHDT, CDR2 YYEEEE. The CDR3 sequence is CASSPTTRHNEQFF. Written as DNA, the CDR3 is TGTGCCAGCAGCCCAACGACTAGGCACAATGAGCAGTTCTTC.

V gene TRBV7-8 combines with J gene TRBJ1-5; D unclear. This CDR3 region has 13 residues. Germline CDR1 is SGHVS and CDR2 is FQNEAQ. Trimming stripped 3 bases from V and 3 bases from J, with 6 bases between. CDR3 sequence reads: CASSLDFNQPQHF. Written as DNA, the CDR3 is TGTGCCAGCAGCTTGGATTTCAATCAGCCCCAGCATTTT.

The chain carries TRBV6-1 and TRBJ1-5; the D is unclear. From germline, CDR1 is MNHNS and CDR2 SASEGT. The CDR3 has 17 amino acids. Trimming cost V 5 bases and J 0 bases, with 17 bases left between them. The DNA of the CDR3 is TGTGCCAGCAGTCCCCTCGGGCCGGTATATAGCAATCAGCCCCAGCATTTT. It codes for CASSPLGPVYSNQPQHF.